This entry lists 27 T cell receptor beta chains sequenced from one sample in a study of shared clonotypes between healthy human individuals. Measured with immunoSEQ multiplex PCR; TCRdb has only the in-frame clones, and not every one. The data hold around 2.3 million clones, with roughly 95% observed a single time. Sequencing used naive CD4+ T cells sorted from blood. As for subset: CD45RA+ positively selected. These receptors all come from a man aged 18 to 29 in good health.

Note on this clone: This sample also contains other DNA sequences that code for the same CDR3. The CDR3 DNA is TGTGCCAGCAGGGGGAACAATTCACCCCTCCACTTT. Translating gives CASRGNNSPLHF. The J gene is TRBJ1-6, the V gene TRBV27; no firm D call. V lost 6 bases, J lost 7 bases, and 7 bases lay in between. CDR1 MNHEY and CDR2 SMNVEV come from the germline V gene (reference sequence). The CDR3 has 12 amino acids.

The chain combines TRBV30 with TRBJ1-5; TRBD1 might be the D (6 bases). The CDR3 loop spans 16 amino acids. Trimming removed 0 bases at V and 2 bases at J, with 14 bases between. Per the germline V gene, CDR1 is GTSNPN and CDR2 is SVGIG (reference sequence). The CDR3 DNA reads as TGTGCCTGGAGTGTACGGGGGGCCAATGGCAATCAGCCCCAGCATTTT. It translates to CAWSVRGANGNQPQHF.

A word on this clone: This same CDR3 is encoded by further DNA sequences in the sample. The chain is built from TRBV18 and TRBJ2-3, with unresolved D. Per germline, CDR1 KGHSH and CDR2 LQKENI. The CDR3 contains 12 residues. Deletions cut 6 bases from V and 6 bases from J, with 10 bases between. CDR3 residues: CASSPRSDTQYF. CDR3 in DNA: TGTGCCAGCTCGCCGCGGAGTGATACGCAGTATTTT.

J is TRBJ2-7 and V is TRBV14; D call uncertain. The CDR3 contains 13 residues. CDR1 is SGHDN and CDR2 is FVKESK in the germline V gene. V lost 0 bases, J lost 6 bases, and 9 bases lay in between. Written as DNA, the CDR3 is TGTGCCAGCAGCCAAGATAGGATTGGCGAGCAGTACTTC. Encoded protein: CASSQDRIGEQYF.

The genes are TRBV19 and TRBJ2-7; 9 positions agree with TRBD1. V lost 4 bases and J lost 2; bases outside the gene matches: 9. CDR3 length equals 16 residues. Germline values: CDR1 LNHDA, CDR2 SQIVND (reference sequence). CDR3 sequence: CASSTIDRGVPYEQYF. CDR3 in DNA: TGTGCCAGTAGTACAATCGACAGGGGGGTCCCCTACGAGCAGTACTTC.

The gene calls are TRBV29-1 and TRBJ1-1; tentatively, D is TRBD1 (5 bases). This CDR3 has 14 amino acids. The germline V gene encodes CDR1 SQVTM and CDR2 ANQGSEA. Trimming took off 7 bases at V and 1 base at J, with 16 bases between the two ends. CDR3 nucleotide sequence: TGCAGCGCTGGCAGGGAGGGGAGGAACACTGAAGCTTTCTTT. Protein sequence: CSAGREGRNTEAFF.

This clone was found once. CDR3: CASSDRGFQETQYF. DNA for the CDR3: TGTGCCAGCAGTGACCGGGGCTTCCAAGAGACCCAGTACTTC. The chain uses TRBV2 and TRBJ2-5; either TRBD1 or TRBD2 may supply D (5 bases each). Germline V gives CDR1 SNHLY, CDR2 FYNNEI. Deletions cut 3 bases from V and 1 base from J, with 9 bases between. This CDR3 has 14 amino acids.

The chain couples TRBV4-3 to TRBJ1-2, with D possibly being TRBD1 (6 bases). The V end was cut by 1 base, the J end by 8 bases, with 20 bases between. Germline-derived CDR1 and CDR2 are LGHNA and YSLEER. The CDR3 totals 16 residues. The CDR3 sequence: CASSQVLLQGPGGYTF. The CDR3, as DNA: TGCGCCAGCAGCCAAGTCCTTCTACAGGGCCCGGGAGGCTACACCTTC.

The chain combines TRBV7-2 with TRBJ2-3; D is uncertain. CDR1 is SGHTA, CDR2 FQGNSA, per germline. Trimming left V 5 bases short and J 2 bases short, with 11 bases between. The CDR3 has 14 residues. This chain's CDR3 is CASSLGYTTDTQYF. The CDR3 DNA reads as TGTGCCAGCAGCCTCGGGTATACCACAGATACGCAGTATTTT.

This clone was seen only a few times. The rearrangement links TRBV2 to TRBJ1-4; D is unresolved. The V end lost 3 bases, the J end lost 8 bases, and 7 bases lay between the germline ends. The CDR3 has 12 amino acids. The V gene's germline CDR1 is SNHLY and CDR2 FYNNEI. CDR3 loop: CASSDRGEKLFF. CDR3 DNA sequence: TGTGCCAGCAGTGATCGTGGGGAAAAACTGTTTTTT.

About this clone: Distinct nucleotide sequences in the sample also encode this CDR3. The V and J genes are TRBV2 and TRBJ2-7; weak D call: TRBD2 (5 bases). The CDR3 consists of 14 residues. CDR1 SNHLY and CDR2 FYNNEI come from the germline V gene. Between the trimmed V and J ends, which lost 4 bases and 3 bases, there was a span of 13 bases. CDR3 sequence: CASSGTGIIYEQYF. The DNA for the CDR3 is TGTGCCAGCAGTGGGACGGGAATCATCTACGAGCAGTACTTC.

The chain combines TRBV10-3 with TRBJ1-4; tentatively, D is TRBD1 (6 bases). Germline CDR1 ENHRY, CDR2 SYGVKD. The CDR3 length is 14 residues. Trimming removed 3 bases from V and 4 bases from J, with 9 bases in between. The CDR3 bases are TGTGCCATCAGTGAAAACAGGGTTAATGAAAAACTGTTTTTT. Its translation: CAISENRVNEKLFF.

The chain combines TRBV7-6 with TRBJ2-7; possibly TRBD2 for D (5 bases). The CDR3 totals 14 residues. CDR1 is SGHVS and CDR2 is FNYEAQ in the germline V gene. Between the trimmed V and J ends, which lost 1 base and 4 bases, there was a span of 11 bases. CDR3 in DNA: TGTGCCAGCAGCTTAGAAACAGAGGGATACGAGCAGTACTTC. It specifies CASSLETEGYEQYF. Variable domain in full (rest from reference TRBV7-6 and TRBJ2-7): GAGVSQSPRYKVTKRGQDVALRCDPISGHVSLYWYRQALGQGPEFLTYFNYEAQQDKSGLPNDRFSAERPEGSISTLTIQRTEQRDSAMYRCASSLETEGYEQYFGPGTRLTVT.

This chain's CDR3 is CSVGVVGGPDTQYF. The CDR3, as DNA: TGCAGCGTTGGGGTAGTGGGAGGCCCAGATACGCAGTATTTT. The V call is TRBV29-1, the J call TRBJ2-3; perhaps TRBD2 as D (6 bases). Germline V gene sequence: CDR1 SQVTM, CDR2 ANQGSEA. V was pared by 4 bases and J by 4 bases, with 15 bases between. This CDR3 is 14 amino acids long.

The J gene is TRBJ2-2, the V gene TRBV6-5; the D gene is possibly TRBD2 (6 bases). Per the germline V gene, CDR1 is MNHEY and CDR2 is SVGAGI. V was trimmed by 7 bases and J by 4 bases, leaving 16 bases between them. The CDR3 loop spans 15 amino acids. The CDR3 sequence is CASTLGGFGTGELFF. The CDR3 nucleotides are TGTGCCAGCACTTTGGGGGGTTTTGGCACCGGGGAGCTGTTTTTT.

The chain uses TRBV19 and TRBJ1-1; 8 positions match TRBD1. The trim removed 7 bases at V and 0 bases at J, leaving 4 bases unmatched. Per germline, CDR1 LNHDA and CDR2 SQIVND (reference sequence). CDR3 length: 14 amino acids. CDR3 bases: TGTGCCAGTATTGCGGGACAGGTGAACACTGAAGCTTTCTTT. It specifies CASIAGQVNTEAFF.

The chain uses TRBV5-1 and TRBJ2-5, with D perhaps given as TRBD1 or TRBD2 (5 bases each). Looked up from germline, CDR1 is SGHRS and CDR2 is YFSETQ. V gave up 0 bases and J gave up 5 bases, with 17 bases separating them. There are 16 residues in the CDR3. The CDR3, as DNA: TGCGCCAGCAGCTTGGGGCTGGGACGGGCTTCGGAGACCCAGTACTTC. Its translation: CASSLGLGRASETQYF.

This chain links TRBV29-1 with TRBJ2-5; D uncertain. Germline values: CDR1 SQVTM, CDR2 ANQGSEA. This CDR3 comprises 12 residues. With 7 bases removed from V and 6 bases from J, the gap between germline ends came to 15 bases. As DNA, the CDR3 is TGCAGCGCCGCCGACAACCCCAAGACCCAGTACTTC. This encodes CSAADNPKTQYF.

This chain's CDR3 is CASSVGSKYNEQFF. CDR3 DNA sequence: TGTGCCAGCAGCGTAGGGAGTAAATACAATGAGCAGTTCTTC. V gene TRBV9 combines with J gene TRBJ2-1; D is unresolved. The CDR3 runs to 14 residues. The V end was cut by 0 bases, the J end by 4 bases, with 8 bases between. Germline loops: CDR1 SGDLS, CDR2 YYNGEE.

A word on this clone: Other DNA sequences in this specimen translate into the identical CDR3. The chain has TRBV18 and TRBJ2-7; unclear D gene. The germline V and J ends were trimmed by 6 bases and 1 base, with 7 bases remaining between them. This CDR3 is 12 amino acids long. Germline V gene data show CDR1 as KGHSH and CDR2 as LQKENI. CDR3 sequence (DNA): TGTGCCAGCTCCCCAGATTCCTACGAGCAGTACTTC. Amino acids: CASSPDSYEQYF. Based on the CDR3 plus reference TRBV18 and TRBJ2-7, the full variable domain is NAGVMQNPRHLVRRRGQEARLRCSPMKGHSHVYWYRQLPEEGLKFMVYLQKENIIDESGMPKERFSAEFPKEGPSILRIQQVVRGDSAAYFCASSPDSYEQYFGPGTRLTVT.

The chain uses TRBV7-9 and TRBJ1-4; 7 bases are a match to TRBD1. With 2 bases clipped from V and 0 bases from J, the junction kept 6 bases outside the gene matches. Germline V gene sequence: CDR1 SEHNR, CDR2 FQNEAQ (reference sequence). This CDR3 comprises 17 residues. CDR3 protein: CASSLIDQGATNEKLFF. The DNA of the CDR3 is TGTGCCAGCAGCTTAATCGACCAGGGGGCAACTAATGAAAAACTGTTTTTT.

DNA for the CDR3: TGTGCCAGCTGTCAGGGGATGACTAGCAATCAGCCCCAGCATTTT. This gives the protein CASCQGMTSNQPQHF. The chain employs TRBV2 and TRBJ1-5; D possibly corresponds to TRBD1 (6 bases). The V end was cut by 8 bases, the J end by 0 bases, with 14 bases between. From germline, CDR1 is SNHLY and CDR2 FYNNEI. The CDR3 covers 15 residues. Full variable domain (missing parts from reference TRBV2 and TRBJ1-5): EPEVTQTPSHQVTQMGQEVILRCVPISNHLYFYWYRQILGQKVEFLVSFYNNEISEKSEIFDDQFSVERPDGSNFTLKIRSTKLEDSAMYFCASCQGMTSNQPQHFGDGTRLSIL.

The J gene is TRBJ2-3, the V gene TRBV29-1; maybe TRBD2 (5 bases). Between the trimmed V and J ends, which lost 7 bases and 3 bases, there was a span of 20 bases. Looked up from germline, CDR1 is SQVTM and CDR2 is ANQGSEA. The CDR3 loop spans 15 amino acids. The CDR3 here is CSACPDLRGTDTQYF. In nucleotides, the CDR3 is TGCAGCGCCTGCCCGGACCTTAGAGGGACAGATACGCAGTATTTT.

J is TRBJ1-6 and V is TRBV7-2; TRBD1 aligns across 7 bases. The CDR3 extends over 15 amino acids. CDR1 is SGHTA and CDR2 is FQGNSA in the germline V gene. V lost 4 bases, J lost 7 bases, and 7 bases stayed unmatched. In DNA form, the CDR3 reads TGTGCCAGCAGCTCGGGACAGCCCGGGAATTCACCCCTCCACTTT. Its translation: CASSSGQPGNSPLHF.

The CDR3: CASSEEGHPGETQYF. The DNA of the CDR3 is TGTGCCAGCAGTGAAGAGGGACATCCGGGGGAGACCCAGTACTTC. This chain links TRBV25-1 with TRBJ2-5, with D perhaps TRBD1 (6 bases). Trimming left V 2 bases short and J 5 bases short, with 15 bases between. The CDR3 consists of 15 residues. From germline, CDR1 is MGHDK and CDR2 SYGVNS.

This chain connects TRBV19 to TRBJ2-7; 12 positions match TRBD1. V dropped 9 bases and J dropped 6; count of bases not matched to a gene: 12. The CDR3 sequence is 15 residues long. In germline, CDR1 is LNHDA, CDR2 SQIVND (reference sequence). In DNA, the CDR3 is TGTGCCAGAATACCCGCCCGGGACAGGGGGCTCGAGCAGTACTTC. Translating it yields CARIPARDRGLEQYF.

J is TRBJ1-6 and V is TRBV5-1; maybe TRBD1 (6 bases). Germline CDR1 reads SGHRS; CDR2 reads YFSETQ. V lost 3 bases and J 8 bases, leaving 12 bases between the germline ends. The CDR3 has 14 amino acids. The CDR3 nucleotides read TGCGCCAGCAGCTACGGACAGACGGATTCACCCCTCCACTTT. This sequence encodes CASSYGQTDSPLHF.